This TCR beta chain is drawn from a study of CD8 T cells in ankylosing spondylitis (dated by TCRdb to 2016 to 2017). Broadly, across the study: The study set out to find disease-linked TCR variants by profiling T cell receptor beta repertoires in ankylosing spondylitis patients and healthy donors. In total, the full study cohort was made up of over a hundred healthy donors and more than 20 ankylosing spondylitis patients. Peripheral blood samples were taken, and synovial fluid was additionally collected from ankylosing spondylitis patients.

The sequencing machine was an Illumina HiSeq 2500. Quantitative 5'-RACE with molecular barcodes was the method used to prepare the TCR beta libraries. On the authors' methods: A new computational method based on a probabilistic model of VDJ rearrangement was used to identify disease-linked TCR variants. TCRdb applied fastp at Q25 and MiXCR to the public reads, then kept only in-frame beta chains. Records with the same CDR3 protein are collapsed into one entry carrying the most frequent genes and DNA. The V and J calls here are based on TCRdb, not the publication. Counted in this sample were 180,000 or so distinct CDR3 sequences; 11% of them appeared once. Under 35% of the sample is held by the ten biggest clonotypes. The full study reports these points: Significant enrichment of the disease-linked clones was reported in matched synovial fluid samples from ankylosing spondylitis patients. Some motif variants were previously reported in synovial fluid and blood of reactive arthritis patients, suggesting common disease-initiation mechanisms. The disease-linked clones had a CD8+ phenotype and were found at relatively low frequencies in peripheral blood. Blood from ankylosing spondylitis patients appeared to be characterized by a TCR beta motif composed of 7 to 9 highly homologous amino acid variants.

The CDR3 has 16 amino acids, counting the end cysteine and phenylalanine. Solely the CDR3 DNA is kept, with 48 bases framed from the first base. The junction shows trimming of 4 bases on V and 1 base on J, plus 16 bases between the germline ends. Looking up the germline V gene yields CDR1 LGHNA and CDR2 YSLEER. There are a few counts of this clonotype. This clone's antigen is unknown. Base-call qualities are not available, and no considerably larger clone is one nucleotide away. Material: blood, either unsorted or a sorted T cell fraction (not recorded which). The sequence was collected from a male donor with ankylosing spondylitis or in good health (not recorded which). This chain joins TRBV4-3 to TRBJ2-5, and TRBD2 may be the D gene, going by 5 matching bases. The DNA reads TGCGCCAGCAGCCGGAAACTAGTGACGGCCCAAGAGACCCAGTACTTC. Its product reads: CASSRKLVTAQETQYF.